Listed below are T cell receptor beta chains from one sample, sequenced in a study of CD8+CD57+ T cells in acquired aplastic anemia. One entry per CDR3 protein results from TCRdb running MiXCR on the reads. The sample yields hundreds of thousands of distinct CDR3 sequences, about two thirds seen once. The sample was sorted CD4+, CD8+, or CD8+CD57+ T cells (not recorded which) from PBMCs. These receptors all come from a human donor in good health, serving as a control. Each CDR3 is given with its conserved first and last residue. Each record gives: V gene, D gene, J gene, CDR3 protein. The D gene is left open where the match is weak.

v_gene: TRBV5-7
d_gene: -
j_gene: TRBJ2-7
CDR3aa: CASSIDRAGGSVEQYF

v_gene: TRBV29-1
d_gene: -
j_gene: TRBJ2-7
CDR3aa: CSVGSRIGYEQYF

v_gene: TRBV7-9
d_gene: TRBD1
j_gene: TRBJ2-1
CDR3aa: CASSLETGGYKPLFF

v_gene: TRBV2
d_gene: TRBD1
j_gene: TRBJ2-3
CDR3aa: CASKWGTGGTDTQYF

v_gene: TRBV19
d_gene: -
j_gene: TRBJ1-2
CDR3aa: CASRIQRQVAHGYSF

v_gene: TRBV5-1
d_gene: -
j_gene: TRBJ1-2
CDR3aa: CASSLNVPSRGYTF

v_gene: TRBV2
d_gene: -
j_gene: TRBJ1-2
CDR3aa: CASSTERTVYGYTF

v_gene: TRBV15
d_gene: TRBD1
j_gene: TRBJ1-1
CDR3aa: CATSRLGQGETEAFF

v_gene: TRBV6-5
d_gene: -
j_gene: TRBJ1-2
CDR3aa: CASSYPDSNYGYTF

v_gene: TRBV7-2
d_gene: -
j_gene: TRBJ1-5
CDR3aa: CASSMGRDYHPTYF

v_gene: TRBV20-1
d_gene: -
j_gene: TRBJ2-7
CDR3aa: CSARDTGAGKQYF

v_gene: TRBV11-2
d_gene: TRBD2
j_gene: TRBJ2-7
CDR3aa: CASSLSHGGSEQYF

v_gene: TRBV19
d_gene: -
j_gene: TRBJ1-5
CDR3aa: CASSMGANQPQHF

v_gene: TRBV15
d_gene: -
j_gene: TRBJ2-3
CDR3aa: CATSGGADTQYF

v_gene: TRBV7-2
d_gene: -
j_gene: TRBJ2-7
CDR3aa: CASSLARSGRSYEQYF

v_gene: TRBV5-4
d_gene: TRBD1
j_gene: TRBJ1-2
CDR3aa: CASSFDSSGGVYGYTF

v_gene: TRBV13
d_gene: -
j_gene: TRBJ2-7
CDR3aa: CASSLAGLSYEQYF

v_gene: TRBV5-1
d_gene: TRBD1
j_gene: TRBJ1-1
CDR3aa: CASSLLGGGNEAFF

v_gene: TRBV7-2
d_gene: -
j_gene: TRBJ2-7
CDR3aa: CASSLGVGVLYF

v_gene: TRBV10-3
d_gene: TRBD1
j_gene: TRBJ2-1
CDR3aa: CAISERTGWDEQFF

v_gene: TRBV19
d_gene: -
j_gene: TRBJ1-5
CDR3aa: CASSIDRRVQPQHF

v_gene: TRBV7-3
d_gene: TRBD1
j_gene: TRBJ2-4
CDR3aa: CARTTGGRTQYF

v_gene: TRBV7-8
d_gene: -
j_gene: TRBJ1-2
CDR3aa: CASSVVGGGAGDDTF

v_gene: TRBV7-2
d_gene: -
j_gene: TRBJ2-7
CDR3aa: CACRPKEHYEQYF

v_gene: TRBV12-3/TRBV12-4
d_gene: -
j_gene: TRBJ2-7
CDR3aa: CASSTLTPGGGEQYF

v_gene: TRBV11-2
d_gene: TRBD2
j_gene: TRBJ2-3
CDR3aa: CASSLLAGGATDTQYF

v_gene: TRBV3-1
d_gene: -
j_gene: TRBJ2-3
CDR3aa: CASSPGPSTDTQYF

v_gene: TRBV24-1
d_gene: TRBD1
j_gene: TRBJ1-1
CDR3aa: CATSDATGGGTEAFF

v_gene: TRBV7-8
d_gene: -
j_gene: TRBJ2-5
CDR3aa: CASSWQQETQYF

v_gene: TRBV7-2
d_gene: TRBD1
j_gene: TRBJ2-7
CDR3aa: CASSSRDRAYELDF

v_gene: TRBV20-1
d_gene: -
j_gene: TRBJ1-2
CDR3aa: CSATSGQQENYGYTF

v_gene: TRBV9
d_gene: TRBD1
j_gene: TRBJ2-2
CDR3aa: CASRVNPIGTGKIF

v_gene: TRBV20-1
d_gene: -
j_gene: TRBJ1-2
CDR3aa: CSAREGGNGYTF

v_gene: TRBV11-1
d_gene: TRBD1
j_gene: TRBJ1-2
CDR3aa: CASSLRAGGSRYGYTF

v_gene: TRBV6-5
d_gene: -
j_gene: TRBJ1-1
CDR3aa: CASTIQGNENTEAFF

v_gene: TRBV5-1
d_gene: -
j_gene: TRBJ1-5
CDR3aa: CASTTSGQNTPQHF

v_gene: TRBV20-1
d_gene: -
j_gene: TRBJ2-3
CDR3aa: CSARDTTGADTQYF

v_gene: TRBV7-9
d_gene: -
j_gene: TRBJ2-7
CDR3aa: CASSLNVDGYNFRYF

v_gene: TRBV5-1
d_gene: TRBD2
j_gene: TRBJ2-7
CDR3aa: CASSPSGTSYEQYF

v_gene: TRBV2
d_gene: -
j_gene: TRBJ1-1
CDR3aa: CASSGGLDTEAFF

v_gene: TRBV6-1
d_gene: TRBD1
j_gene: TRBJ1-1
CDR3aa: CASSKGTGGGVTEAFF

v_gene: TRBV19
d_gene: TRBD2
j_gene: TRBJ2-3
CDR3aa: CASSIPQGGTDTQYF

v_gene: TRBV7-7
d_gene: -
j_gene: TRBJ1-1
CDR3aa: CASSLEQRSTSPFF

v_gene: TRBV25-1
d_gene: -
j_gene: TRBJ1-1
CDR3aa: CASSDPRRENTEAFF

v_gene: TRBV12-3/TRBV12-4
d_gene: TRBD1
j_gene: TRBJ2-3
CDR3aa: CAISIGTGGADTQYF

v_gene: TRBV20-1
d_gene: -
j_gene: TRBJ2-3
CDR3aa: CSARGIGGGRTATQYF